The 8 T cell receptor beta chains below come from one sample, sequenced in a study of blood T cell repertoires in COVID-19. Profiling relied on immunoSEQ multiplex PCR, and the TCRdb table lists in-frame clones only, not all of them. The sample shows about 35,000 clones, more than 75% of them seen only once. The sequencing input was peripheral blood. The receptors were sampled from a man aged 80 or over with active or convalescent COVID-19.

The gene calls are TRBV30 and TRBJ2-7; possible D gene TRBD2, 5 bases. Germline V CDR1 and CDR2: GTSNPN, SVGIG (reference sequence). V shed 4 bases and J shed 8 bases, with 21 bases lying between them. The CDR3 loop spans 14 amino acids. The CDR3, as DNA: TGTGCCTGGATAAACCGGGATGTGAGGTACAAGCAGTACTTC. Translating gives CAWINRDVRYKQYF.

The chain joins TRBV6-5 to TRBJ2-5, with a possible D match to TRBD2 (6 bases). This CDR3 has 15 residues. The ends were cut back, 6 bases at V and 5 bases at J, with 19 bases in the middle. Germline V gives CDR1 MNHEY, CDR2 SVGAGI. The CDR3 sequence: CASSFILTGGETQYF. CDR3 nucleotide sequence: TGTGCCAGCAGCTTTATTTTGACCGGAGGGGAGACCCAGTACTTC.

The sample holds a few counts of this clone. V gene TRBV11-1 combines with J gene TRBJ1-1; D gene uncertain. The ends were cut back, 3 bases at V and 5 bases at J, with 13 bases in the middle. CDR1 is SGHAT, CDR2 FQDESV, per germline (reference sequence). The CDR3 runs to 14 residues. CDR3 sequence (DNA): TGTGCCAGCAGCTTTTCGGGAGGATGGACTGAAGCTTTCTTT. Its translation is CASSFSGGWTEAFF.

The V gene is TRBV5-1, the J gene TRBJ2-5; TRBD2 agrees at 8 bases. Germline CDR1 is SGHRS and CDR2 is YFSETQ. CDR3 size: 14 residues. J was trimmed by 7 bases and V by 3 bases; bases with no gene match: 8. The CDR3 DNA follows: TGCGCCAGCAGCTCTCCGGGACTAGGGGGGACCCAGTACTTC. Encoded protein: CASSSPGLGGTQYF.

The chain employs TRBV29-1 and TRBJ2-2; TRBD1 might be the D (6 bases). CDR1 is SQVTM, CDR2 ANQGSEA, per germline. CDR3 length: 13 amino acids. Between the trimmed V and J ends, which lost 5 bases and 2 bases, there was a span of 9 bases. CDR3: CSVKGQNTGELFF. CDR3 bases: TGCAGCGTTAAGGGACAAAACACCGGGGAGCTGTTTTTT.

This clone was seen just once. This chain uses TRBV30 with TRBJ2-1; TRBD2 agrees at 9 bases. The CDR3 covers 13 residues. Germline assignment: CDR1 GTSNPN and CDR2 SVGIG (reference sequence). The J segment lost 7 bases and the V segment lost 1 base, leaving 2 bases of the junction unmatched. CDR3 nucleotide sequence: TGTGCCTGGAGTGGACTAGCGGCTAATGAGCAGTTCTTC. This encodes CAWSGLAANEQFF.

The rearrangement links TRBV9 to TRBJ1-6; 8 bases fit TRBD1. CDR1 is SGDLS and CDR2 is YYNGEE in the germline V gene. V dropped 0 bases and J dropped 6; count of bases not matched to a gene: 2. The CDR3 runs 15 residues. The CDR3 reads CASSVDTGGNSPLHF. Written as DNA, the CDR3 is TGTGCCAGCAGCGTAGATACAGGGGGTAATTCACCCCTCCACTTT.

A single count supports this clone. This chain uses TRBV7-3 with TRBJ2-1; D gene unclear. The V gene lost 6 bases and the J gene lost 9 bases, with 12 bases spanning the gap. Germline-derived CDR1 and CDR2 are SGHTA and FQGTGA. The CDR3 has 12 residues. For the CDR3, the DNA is TGTGCCAGCAGTTCAGGTTTGGGTGAGCAGTTCTTC. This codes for CASSSGLGEQFF.